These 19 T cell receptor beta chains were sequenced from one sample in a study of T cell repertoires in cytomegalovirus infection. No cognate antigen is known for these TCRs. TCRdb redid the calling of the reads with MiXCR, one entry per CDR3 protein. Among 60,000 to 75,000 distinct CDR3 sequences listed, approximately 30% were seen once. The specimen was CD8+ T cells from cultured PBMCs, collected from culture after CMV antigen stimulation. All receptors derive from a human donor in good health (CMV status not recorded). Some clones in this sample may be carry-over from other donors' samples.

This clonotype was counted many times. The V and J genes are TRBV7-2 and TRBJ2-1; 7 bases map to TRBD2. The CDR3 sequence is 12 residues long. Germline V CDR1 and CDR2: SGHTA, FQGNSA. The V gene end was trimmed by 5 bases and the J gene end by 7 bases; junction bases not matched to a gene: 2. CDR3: CASSGGGNEQFF. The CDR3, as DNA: TGTGCCAGCAGCGGGGGAGGGAATGAGCAGTTCTTC.

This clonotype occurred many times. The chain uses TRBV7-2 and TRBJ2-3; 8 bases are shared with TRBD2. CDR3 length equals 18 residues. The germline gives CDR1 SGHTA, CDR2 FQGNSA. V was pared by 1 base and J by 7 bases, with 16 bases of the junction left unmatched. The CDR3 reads CASSLGSVAGGPQYTQYF. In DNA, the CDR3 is TGTGCCAGCAGCTTAGGTAGCGTTGCGGGGGGCCCTCAATATACGCAGTATTTT.

In DNA, the CDR3 is TGTGCCAGCAGTGACAGGCAGTTACTCTGCGGCTACACCTTC. Translation gives CASSDRQLLCGYTF. The V and J genes are TRBV2 and TRBJ1-2; no clear D gene. This CDR3 contains 14 residues. Germline CDR1 reads SNHLY; CDR2 reads FYNNEI. Trimming left V 3 bases short and J 8 bases short, with 16 bases between.

This chain's CDR3 is CASSLGYGGGEQYF. The CDR3 coding sequence is TGTGCCAGCAGTTTGGGTTATGGGGGAGGCGAGCAGTACTTC. The chain links TRBV27 to TRBJ2-7, with a possible D match to TRBD2 (6 bases). Germline values: CDR1 MNHEY, CDR2 SMNVEV (reference sequence). The CDR3 loop spans 14 amino acids. The V end was cut by 3 bases, the J end by 6 bases, with 15 bases between.

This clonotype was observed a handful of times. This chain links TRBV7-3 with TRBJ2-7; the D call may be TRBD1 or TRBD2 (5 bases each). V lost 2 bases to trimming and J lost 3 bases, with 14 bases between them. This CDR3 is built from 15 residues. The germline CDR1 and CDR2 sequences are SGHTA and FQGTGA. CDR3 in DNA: TGTGCCAGCAGCTTAGGAGGCGGCCAGGGCTACGAGCAGTACTTC. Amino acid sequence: CASSLGGGQGYEQYF.

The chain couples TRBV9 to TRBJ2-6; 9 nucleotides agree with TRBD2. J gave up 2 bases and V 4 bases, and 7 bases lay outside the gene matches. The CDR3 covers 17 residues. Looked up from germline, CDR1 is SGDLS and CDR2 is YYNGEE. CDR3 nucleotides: TGTGCCAGCAGCCTCCGGCGGGGGGGGACTGGGGCCAACGTCCTGACTTTC. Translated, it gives CASSLRRGGTGANVLTF.

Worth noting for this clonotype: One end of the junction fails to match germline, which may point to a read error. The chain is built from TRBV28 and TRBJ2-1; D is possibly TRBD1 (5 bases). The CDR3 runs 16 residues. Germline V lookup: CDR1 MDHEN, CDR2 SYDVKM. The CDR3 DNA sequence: TGTCCCAGCAGTTTTCCGAAGGACACATCCTACAATGAGCAGTTCTTC. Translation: CPSSFPKDTSYNEQFF.

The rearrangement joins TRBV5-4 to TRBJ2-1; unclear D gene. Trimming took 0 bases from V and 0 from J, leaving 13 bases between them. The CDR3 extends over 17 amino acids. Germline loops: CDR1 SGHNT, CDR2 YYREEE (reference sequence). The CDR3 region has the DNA TGTGCCAGCAGCTTGGATTGGGGTCCAAGCTCCTACAATGAGCAGTTCTTC. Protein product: CASSLDWGPSSYNEQFF.

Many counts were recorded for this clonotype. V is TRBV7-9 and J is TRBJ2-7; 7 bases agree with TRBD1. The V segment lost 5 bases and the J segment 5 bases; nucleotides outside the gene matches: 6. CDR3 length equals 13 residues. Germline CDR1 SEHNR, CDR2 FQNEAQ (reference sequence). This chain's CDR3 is CASSPQGSHEQYF. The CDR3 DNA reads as TGTGCCAGCAGCCCACAGGGGTCCCACGAGCAGTACTTC.

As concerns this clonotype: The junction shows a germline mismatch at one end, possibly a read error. CDR3 DNA sequence: TGTGCCGGCAGCCCAACGGTTAACACTGAAGCTTTCTTT. This encodes CAGSPTVNTEAFF. This rearrangement joins TRBV7-6 to TRBJ1-1; D unresolved. Germline V CDR1 and CDR2: SGHVS, FNYEAQ. This CDR3 has 13 amino acids.

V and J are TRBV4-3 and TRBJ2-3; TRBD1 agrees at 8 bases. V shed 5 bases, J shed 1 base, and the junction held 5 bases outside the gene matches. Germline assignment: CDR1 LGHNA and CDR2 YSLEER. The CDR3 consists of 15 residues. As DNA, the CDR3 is TGCGCCAGCAGCTTCACGGGACAGGGCACAGATACGCAGTATTTT. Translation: CASSFTGQGTDTQYF.

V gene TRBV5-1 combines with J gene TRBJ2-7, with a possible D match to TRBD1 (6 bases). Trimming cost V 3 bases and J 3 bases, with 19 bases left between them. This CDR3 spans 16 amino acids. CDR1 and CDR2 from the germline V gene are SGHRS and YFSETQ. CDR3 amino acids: CASSWGNPTGNYEQYF. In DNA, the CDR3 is TGCGCCAGCAGCTGGGGGAACCCAACAGGGAACTACGAGCAGTACTTC.

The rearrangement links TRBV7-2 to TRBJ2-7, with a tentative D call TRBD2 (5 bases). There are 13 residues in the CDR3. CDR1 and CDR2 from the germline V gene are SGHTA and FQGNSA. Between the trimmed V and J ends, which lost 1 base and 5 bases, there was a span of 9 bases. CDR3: CASSLGGSHEQYF. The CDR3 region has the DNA TGTGCCAGCAGCTTAGGTGGGAGCCACGAGCAGTACTTC.

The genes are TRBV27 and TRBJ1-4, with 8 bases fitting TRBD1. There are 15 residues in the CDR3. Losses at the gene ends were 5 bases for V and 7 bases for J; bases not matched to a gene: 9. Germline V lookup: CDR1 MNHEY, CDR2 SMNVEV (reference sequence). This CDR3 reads CASSPEGQGREKLFF. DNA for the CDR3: TGTGCCAGCAGTCCTGAAGGACAGGGACGTGAAAAACTGTTTTTT.

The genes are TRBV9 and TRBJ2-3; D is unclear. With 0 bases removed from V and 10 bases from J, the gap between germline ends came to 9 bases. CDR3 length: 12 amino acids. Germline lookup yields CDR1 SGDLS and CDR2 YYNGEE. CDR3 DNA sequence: TGTGCCAGCAGCGTAGGGCCCGTGCCGCAGTATTTT. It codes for CASSVGPVPQYF.

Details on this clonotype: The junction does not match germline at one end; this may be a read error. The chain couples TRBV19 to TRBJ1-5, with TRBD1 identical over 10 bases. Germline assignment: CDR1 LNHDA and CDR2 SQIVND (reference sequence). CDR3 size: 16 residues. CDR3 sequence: CVSSIIDRGLVQPQHF. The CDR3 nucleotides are TGTGTCAGTAGTATAATCGACAGGGGGCTCGTTCAGCCCCAGCATTTT.

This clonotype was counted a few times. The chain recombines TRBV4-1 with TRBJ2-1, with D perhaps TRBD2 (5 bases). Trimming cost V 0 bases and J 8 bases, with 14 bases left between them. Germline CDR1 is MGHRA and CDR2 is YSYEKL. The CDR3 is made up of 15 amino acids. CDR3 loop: CASSQDRWGDYEQFF. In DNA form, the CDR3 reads TGCGCCAGCAGCCAAGACCGTTGGGGAGATTATGAGCAGTTCTTC.

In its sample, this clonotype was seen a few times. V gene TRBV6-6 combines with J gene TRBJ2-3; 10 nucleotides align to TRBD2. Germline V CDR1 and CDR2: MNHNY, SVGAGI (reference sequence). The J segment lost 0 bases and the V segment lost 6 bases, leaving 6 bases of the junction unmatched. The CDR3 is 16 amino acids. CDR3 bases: TGTGCCAGCAGCCAACTAGCGGGGATTAGCACAGATACGCAGTATTTT. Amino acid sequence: CASSQLAGISTDTQYF.

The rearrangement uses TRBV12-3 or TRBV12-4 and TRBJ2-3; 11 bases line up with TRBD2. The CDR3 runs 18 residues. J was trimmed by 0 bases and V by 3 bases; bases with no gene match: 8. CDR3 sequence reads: CASSFSSGGILSTDTQYF. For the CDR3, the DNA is TGTGCCAGCAGTTTCTCTAGCGGGGGGATCCTTAGCACAGATACGCAGTATTTT.